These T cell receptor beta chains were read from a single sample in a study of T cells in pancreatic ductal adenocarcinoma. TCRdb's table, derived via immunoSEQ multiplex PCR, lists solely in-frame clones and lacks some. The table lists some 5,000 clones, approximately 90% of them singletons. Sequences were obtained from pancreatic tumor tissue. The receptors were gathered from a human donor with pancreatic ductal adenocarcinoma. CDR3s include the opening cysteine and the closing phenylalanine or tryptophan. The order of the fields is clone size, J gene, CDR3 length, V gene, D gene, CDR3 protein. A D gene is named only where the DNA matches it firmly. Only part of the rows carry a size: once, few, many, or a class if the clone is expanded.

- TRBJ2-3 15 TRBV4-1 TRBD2 CASSQVAGRADTQYF
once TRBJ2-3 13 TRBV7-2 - CASSLGTTDTQYF
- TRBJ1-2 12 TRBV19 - CATERESGGYTF
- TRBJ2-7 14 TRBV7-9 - CASSLGTGNYEQYF
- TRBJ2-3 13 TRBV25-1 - CASTEGGADTQYF
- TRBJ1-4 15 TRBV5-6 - CASTVRTEDYEKLFF
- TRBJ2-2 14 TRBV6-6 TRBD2 CASSPLAGTGELFF
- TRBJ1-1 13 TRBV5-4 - CASRFSMDTEAFF
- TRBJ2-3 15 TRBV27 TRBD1 CASSFEGTGTDTQYF
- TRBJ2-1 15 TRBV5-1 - CASSLDSSSYNEQFF
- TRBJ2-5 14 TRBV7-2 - CASSLAGGLETQYF
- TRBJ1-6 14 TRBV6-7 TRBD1 CASSGTDFGSPLHF
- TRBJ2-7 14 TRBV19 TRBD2 CASSKRDRVNEQYF
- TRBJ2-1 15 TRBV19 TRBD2 CASSIGPGLNNEQFF
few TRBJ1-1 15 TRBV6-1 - CASSEQGEIKNEAFF
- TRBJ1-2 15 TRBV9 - CASSVERASGYGYTF